This T cell receptor (beta chain) was recovered during a study of shared clonotypes between healthy human individuals. CDR1 is SGHKS and CDR2 is YYEKEE in the germline V gene (reference sequence). V shed 4 bases and J 2 bases; nucleotides not matched to a gene: 13. The CDR3 contains 17 residues. Clones were read by immunoSEQ multiplex PCR, and TCRdb kept only the in-frame ones, dropping some. The sample records about 480,000 clones, about 79% being singletons. The gene calls are TRBV5-5 and TRBJ2-5; 8 nucleotides agree with TRBD2. Input material: PBMCs. The sequence was obtained from a woman aged 40-49 years in good health. Some clones in this sample may be carry-over from other donors' samples. CDR3 sequence: CASSPGGAGGRQETQYF. The CDR3 DNA reads TGTGCCAGCAGCCCTGGCGGGGCGGGAGGAAGACAAGAGACCCAGTACTTC.